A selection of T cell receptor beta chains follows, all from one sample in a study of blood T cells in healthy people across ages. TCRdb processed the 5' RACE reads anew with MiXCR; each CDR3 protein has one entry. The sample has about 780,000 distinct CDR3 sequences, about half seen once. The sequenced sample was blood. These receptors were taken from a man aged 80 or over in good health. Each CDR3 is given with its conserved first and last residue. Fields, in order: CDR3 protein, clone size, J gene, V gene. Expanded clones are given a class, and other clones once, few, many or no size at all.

CDR3aa: CSARGGTPRGGYTF
abundance: -
j_gene: TRBJ1-2
v_gene: TRBV20-1

CDR3aa: CASSLVSGRGNIQYF
abundance: -
j_gene: TRBJ2-4
v_gene: TRBV7-9

CDR3aa: CASSTRTGLSYEQYF
abundance: -
j_gene: TRBJ2-7
v_gene: TRBV12-3/TRBV12-4

CDR3aa: CASSTVTGSSYEQYF
abundance: -
j_gene: TRBJ2-7
v_gene: TRBV7-3

CDR3aa: CSVRETSGLNEQFF
abundance: -
j_gene: TRBJ2-1
v_gene: TRBV20-1

CDR3aa: CATSDATRDRNQPQHF
abundance: -
j_gene: TRBJ1-5
v_gene: TRBV24-1

CDR3aa: CASSLGLYGRSNYDYTF
abundance: -
j_gene: TRBJ1-2
v_gene: TRBV13

CDR3aa: CASTTMTGRNSPLHF
abundance: -
j_gene: TRBJ1-6
v_gene: TRBV18

CDR3aa: CASSYRDREADTQYF
abundance: many
j_gene: TRBJ2-3
v_gene: TRBV5-1

CDR3aa: CASNHRDMNTEAFF
abundance: -
j_gene: TRBJ1-1
v_gene: TRBV2

CDR3aa: CASSLGQGDYGYTF
abundance: few
j_gene: TRBJ1-2
v_gene: TRBV27

CDR3aa: CASRARFGTDTQYF
abundance: once
j_gene: TRBJ2-3
v_gene: TRBV12-3/TRBV12-4

CDR3aa: CSAVDRTEQPQHF
abundance: -
j_gene: TRBJ1-5
v_gene: TRBV20-1

CDR3aa: CSVRGGPREQYF
abundance: many
j_gene: TRBJ2-7
v_gene: TRBV29-1

CDR3aa: CSATLGLQETQYF
abundance: -
j_gene: TRBJ2-5
v_gene: TRBV20-1

CDR3aa: CSARAGDVGNQPQHF
abundance: -
j_gene: TRBJ1-5
v_gene: TRBV20-1

CDR3aa: CASRRDSQSSQFF
abundance: many
j_gene: TRBJ2-1
v_gene: TRBV2

CDR3aa: CASWWGIAKNIQYF
abundance: -
j_gene: TRBJ2-4
v_gene: TRBV27

CDR3aa: CASKPGWGPFNEQFF
abundance: once
j_gene: TRBJ2-1
v_gene: TRBV6-5

CDR3aa: CASSVGQWNGDTQYF
abundance: -
j_gene: TRBJ2-3
v_gene: TRBV9

CDR3aa: CSARASGKNIQYF
abundance: -
j_gene: TRBJ2-4
v_gene: TRBV20-1

CDR3aa: CVSSQDLYTSSYEQYF
abundance: -
j_gene: TRBJ2-7
v_gene: TRBV4-3

CDR3aa: CASSITGGTEAFF
abundance: -
j_gene: TRBJ1-1
v_gene: TRBV28

CDR3aa: CASSPWTASNQPQHF
abundance: -
j_gene: TRBJ1-5
v_gene: TRBV7-2

CDR3aa: CASSLRASGEDGYTF
abundance: many
j_gene: TRBJ1-2
v_gene: TRBV7-2

CDR3aa: CSASSPDRTTDTQYF
abundance: -
j_gene: TRBJ2-3
v_gene: TRBV20-1

CDR3aa: CSARKGGGRNTGELFF
abundance: -
j_gene: TRBJ2-2
v_gene: TRBV20-1

CDR3aa: CASSLAGSGRYADTRYF
abundance: -
j_gene: TRBJ2-3
v_gene: TRBV7-6

CDR3aa: CASSLARLTSGRETQYF
abundance: few
j_gene: TRBJ2-5
v_gene: TRBV7-2

CDR3aa: CSAILDGPDTQYF
abundance: -
j_gene: TRBJ2-3
v_gene: TRBV20-1

CDR3aa: CSAREGGTEAFF
abundance: many
j_gene: TRBJ1-1
v_gene: TRBV20-1

CDR3aa: CASSPRTGSGRDYNEQFF
abundance: -
j_gene: TRBJ2-1
v_gene: TRBV5-1

CDR3aa: CASSSIQGRAFF
abundance: -
j_gene: TRBJ1-1
v_gene: TRBV5-6

CDR3aa: CATRPGASPYEQYF
abundance: once
j_gene: TRBJ2-7
v_gene: TRBV10-3

CDR3aa: CACTGEQSNEKLFF
abundance: -
j_gene: TRBJ1-4
v_gene: TRBV30

CDR3aa: CASRSTSAGANVLTF
abundance: few
j_gene: TRBJ2-6
v_gene: TRBV27

CDR3aa: CASSVATSGRLSTDTQYF
abundance: -
j_gene: TRBJ2-3
v_gene: TRBV9

CDR3aa: CASRNPSGTYNEQFF
abundance: -
j_gene: TRBJ2-1
v_gene: TRBV28

CDR3aa: CASSWQGRPDTQYF
abundance: -
j_gene: TRBJ2-3
v_gene: TRBV5-1

CDR3aa: CASSFFPGYTGELFF
abundance: -
j_gene: TRBJ2-2
v_gene: TRBV7-2

CDR3aa: CASSLGGSKTGEAFF
abundance: few
j_gene: TRBJ1-1
v_gene: TRBV11-3

CDR3aa: CASSPRTPATNEKLFF
abundance: -
j_gene: TRBJ1-4
v_gene: TRBV18

CDR3aa: CASSLGNVFRRETQYF
abundance: -
j_gene: -
v_gene: TRBV7-8

CDR3aa: CASSVLAGAVTQYF
abundance: -
j_gene: TRBJ2-3
v_gene: TRBV12-3/TRBV12-4

CDR3aa: CSASRGDEQFF
abundance: few
j_gene: TRBJ2-1
v_gene: TRBV20-1

CDR3aa: CASSSPFLDREKTQYF
abundance: -
j_gene: -
v_gene: TRBV5-1

CDR3aa: CASSQDRAGRETEAFF
abundance: -
j_gene: TRBJ1-1
v_gene: TRBV7-2

CDR3aa: CASSVSSGSYEQYF
abundance: many
j_gene: TRBJ2-7
v_gene: TRBV9

CDR3aa: CASNKGGTGVRNEQFF
abundance: few
j_gene: TRBJ2-1
v_gene: TRBV28

CDR3aa: CSVEVPGSRYGYTF
abundance: -
j_gene: TRBJ1-2
v_gene: TRBV29-1

CDR3aa: CASSFQPGLAGIDEQFF
abundance: -
j_gene: TRBJ2-1
v_gene: TRBV7-9

CDR3aa: CSAATSSSYEQYF
abundance: few
j_gene: TRBJ2-7
v_gene: TRBV29-1

CDR3aa: CASTGGGYTEAFF
abundance: -
j_gene: TRBJ1-1
v_gene: TRBV6-1

CDR3aa: CASSEGLAGANEQFF
abundance: few
j_gene: TRBJ2-1
v_gene: TRBV7-9

CDR3aa: CASSKAGINYNEQFF
abundance: -
j_gene: TRBJ2-1
v_gene: TRBV21-1

CDR3aa: CASSNPVGGRNEQYF
abundance: once
j_gene: TRBJ2-7
v_gene: TRBV6-4

CDR3aa: CSGTSGGITDTQYF
abundance: -
j_gene: TRBJ2-3
v_gene: TRBV20-1

CDR3aa: CASSPQGTYDNEQFF
abundance: -
j_gene: TRBJ2-1
v_gene: TRBV18

CDR3aa: CASSLNRAGGMETQYF
abundance: -
j_gene: TRBJ2-5
v_gene: TRBV5-1